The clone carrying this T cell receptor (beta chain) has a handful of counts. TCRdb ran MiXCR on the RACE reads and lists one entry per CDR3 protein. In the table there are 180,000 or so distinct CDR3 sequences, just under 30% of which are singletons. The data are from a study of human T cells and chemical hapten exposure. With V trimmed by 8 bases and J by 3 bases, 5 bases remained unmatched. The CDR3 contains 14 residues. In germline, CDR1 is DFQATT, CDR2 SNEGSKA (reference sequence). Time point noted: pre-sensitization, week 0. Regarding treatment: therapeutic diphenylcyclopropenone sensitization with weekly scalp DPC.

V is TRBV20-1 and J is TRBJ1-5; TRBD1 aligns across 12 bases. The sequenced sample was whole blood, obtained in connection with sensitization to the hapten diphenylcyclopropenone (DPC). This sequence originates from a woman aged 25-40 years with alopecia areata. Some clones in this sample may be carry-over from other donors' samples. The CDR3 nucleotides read TGCAGTTGGGGGGACAGGGGGCACAATCAGCCCCAGCATTTT. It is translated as CSWGDRGHNQPQHF.